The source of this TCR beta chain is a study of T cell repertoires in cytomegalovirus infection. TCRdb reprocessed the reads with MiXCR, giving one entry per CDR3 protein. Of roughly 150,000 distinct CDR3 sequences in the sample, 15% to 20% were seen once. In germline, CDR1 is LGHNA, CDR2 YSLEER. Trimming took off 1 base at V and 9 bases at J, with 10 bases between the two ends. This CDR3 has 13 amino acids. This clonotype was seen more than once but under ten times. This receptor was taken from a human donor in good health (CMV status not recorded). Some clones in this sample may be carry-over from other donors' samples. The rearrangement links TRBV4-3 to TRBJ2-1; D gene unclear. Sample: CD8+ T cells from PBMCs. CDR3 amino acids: CASSQGAISEQFF. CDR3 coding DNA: TGCGCCAGCAGCCAAGGGGCCATTAGTGAGCAGTTCTTC.